This T cell receptor (beta chain) was captured by sequencing in a study of early T cells in non-severe SARS-CoV-2 infection. Study-level information: Chains stayed unpaired after sequencing of bulk RNA from unsorted whole blood.

Attached unique molecular identifiers marked individual cDNA molecules. TCRdb fed the 5' RACE reads into MiXCR, producing one record per CDR3 protein. The sample includes about 71,000 distinct CDR3 sequences, roughly an eighth of them seen just once. Trimming left V 6 bases short and J 3 bases short, with 12 bases between. The CDR3 length is 13 residues. Germline V gene data show CDR1 as DFQATT and CDR2 as SNEGSKA (reference sequence). This clonotype showed up many times. Sequencing input: whole blood. This receptor was identified in an adult who was a healthcare worker with PCR-confirmed SARS-CoV-2 infection or an uninfected control (not recorded which). The rearrangement joins TRBV20-1 to TRBJ1-5; D is unclear. CDR3 sequence (DNA): TGCAGTGCCGGAGACCACCACAATCAGCCCCAGCATTTT. This gives the protein CSAGDHHNQPQHF.